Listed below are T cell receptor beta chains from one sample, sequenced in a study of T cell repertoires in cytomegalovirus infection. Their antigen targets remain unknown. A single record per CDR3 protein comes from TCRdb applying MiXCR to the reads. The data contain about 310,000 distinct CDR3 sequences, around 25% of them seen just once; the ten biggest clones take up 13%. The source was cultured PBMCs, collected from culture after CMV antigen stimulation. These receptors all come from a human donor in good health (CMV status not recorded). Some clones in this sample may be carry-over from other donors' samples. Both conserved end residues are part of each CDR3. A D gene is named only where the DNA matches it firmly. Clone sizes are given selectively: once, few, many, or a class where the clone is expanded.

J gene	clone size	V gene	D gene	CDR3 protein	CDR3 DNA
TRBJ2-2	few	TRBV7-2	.	CASSPQRVNTGELFF	TGTGCCAGCAGCCCCCAGCGGGTGAACACCGGGGAGCTGTTTTTT
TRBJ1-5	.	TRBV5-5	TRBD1	CASSDGTGNQPQHF	TGTGCCAGCAGCGACGGGACAGGTAATCAGCCCCAGCATTTT
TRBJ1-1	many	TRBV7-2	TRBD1	CASSRDRGSGEAFF	TGTGCCAGCAGCCGCGACAGGGGAAGTGGTGAAGCTTTCTTT
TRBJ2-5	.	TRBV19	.	CASKGAGTRLGETQYF	TGTGCCAGTAAAGGGGCCGGGACTCGCCTCGGAGAGACCCAGTACTTC
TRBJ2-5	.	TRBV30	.	CAWNGLGPGETQYF	TGTGCCTGGAATGGTTTAGGGCCCGGGGAGACCCAGTACTTC
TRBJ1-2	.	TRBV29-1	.	CSVYGGSGYTF	TGCAGCGTTTATGGGGGATCTGGCTACACCTTC
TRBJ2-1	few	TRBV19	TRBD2	CASSMGGSDNEQFF	TGTGCCAGTAGTATGGGCGGGAGCGACAATGAGCAGTTCTTC
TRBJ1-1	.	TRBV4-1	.	CASRGGGKAFF	TGCGCCAGCAGAGGGGGGGGGAAAGCTTTCTTT
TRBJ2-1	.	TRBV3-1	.	CASSQAPGASSYNEQFF	TGTGCCAGCAGCCAAGCCCCGGGAGCTAGCTCCTACAATGAGCAGTTCTTC
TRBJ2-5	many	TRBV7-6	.	CASSLRGETQYF	TGTGCCAGCAGCTTACGAGGGGAGACCCAGTACTTC
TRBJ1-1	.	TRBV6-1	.	CASSYGRGSGNTEAFF	TGTGCCAGCAGTTATGGGAGGGGTAGCGGGAACACTGAAGCTTTCTTT
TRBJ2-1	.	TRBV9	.	CASSVVPFAGPNNEQFF	TGTGCCAGCAGCGTAGTCCCCTTCGCGGGCCCAAACAATGAGCAGTTCTTC
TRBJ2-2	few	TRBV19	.	CASSKGTGELFF	TGTGCCAGCAGTAAGGGCACCGGGGAGCTGTTTTTT
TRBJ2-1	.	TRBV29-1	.	CSVARTDGEQFF	TGCAGCGTTGCGAGGACAGATGGAGAGCAGTTCTTC
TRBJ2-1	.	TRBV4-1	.	CASSGSNEQFF	TGCGCCAGCAGCGGGAGTAATGAGCAGTTCTTC